The present T cell receptor (beta chain) was sequenced within a study of T cells after yellow fever vaccination. Study as a whole: Some fractions had low cell numbers, and these were prepared with SMART-Seq v4 Ultra Low Input.

Germline V gives CDR1 SGHRS, CDR2 YFSETQ. Between the trimmed V and J ends, which lost 2 bases and 6 bases, there was a span of 15 bases. The CDR3 extends over 14 amino acids. TCRdb fed the 5' RACE reads into MiXCR, producing one record per CDR3 protein. The data contain just under 600,000 distinct CDR3 sequences, approximately 13% of them seen just once; the ten biggest clones take up about an eighth. The chain employs TRBV5-1 and TRBJ2-7; D perhaps matches TRBD2 (6 bases). Sequencing was performed on PBMCs, taken on the day of the yellow fever booster vaccination. This clonotype originated in a man aged 25-40 years who received the YFV17D yellow fever vaccine. The DNA of the CDR3 is TGCGCCAGCAGCTTAACGGGAGCGTCCCGCGAGCAGTACTTC. Translating it yields CASSLTGASREQYF.